This T cell receptor (beta chain) originates from a study of cytotoxic CD8 clonotypes in ibrutinib-treated CLL. The method was immunoSEQ multiplex PCR; TCRdb's version includes in-frame clones alone and lacks a portion of them. This sample has about 310,000 clones, with about 80% found just once. With V trimmed by 4 bases and J by 1 base, 3 bases remained unmatched. Per the germline V gene, CDR1 is SNHLY and CDR2 is FYNNEI. This CDR3 spans 15 amino acids. The genes are TRBV2 and TRBJ2-1, with TRBD1 identical over 8 bases. Sequencing used PBMCs, obtained before ibrutinib treatment. This TCR came from a human donor with chronic lymphocytic leukemia. DNA of the CDR3: TGTGCCAGCAGTGCCGACAGGGGATCCTACAATGAGCAGTTCTTC. This codes for CASSADRGSYNEQFF. Full variable domain (outside the CDR3, taken from reference TRBV2 and TRBJ2-1): EPEVTQTPSHQVTQMGQEVILRCVPISNHLYFYWYRQILGQKVEFLVSFYNNEISEKSEIFDDQFSVERPDGSNFTLKIRSTKLEDSAMYFCASSADRGSYNEQFFGPGTRLTVL.